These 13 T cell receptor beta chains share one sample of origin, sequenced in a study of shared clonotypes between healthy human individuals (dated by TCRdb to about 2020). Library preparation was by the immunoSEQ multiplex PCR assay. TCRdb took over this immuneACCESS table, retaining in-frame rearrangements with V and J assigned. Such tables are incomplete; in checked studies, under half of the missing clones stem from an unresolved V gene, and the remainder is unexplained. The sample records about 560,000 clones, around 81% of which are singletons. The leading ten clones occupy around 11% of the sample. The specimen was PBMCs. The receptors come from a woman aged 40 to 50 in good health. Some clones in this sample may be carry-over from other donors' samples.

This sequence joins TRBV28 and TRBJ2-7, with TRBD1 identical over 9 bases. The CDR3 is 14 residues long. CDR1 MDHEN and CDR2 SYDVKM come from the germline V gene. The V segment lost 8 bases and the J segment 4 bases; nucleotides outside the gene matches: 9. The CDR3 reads CASQSQGASYEQYF. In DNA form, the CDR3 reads TGTGCCAGCCAGTCACAGGGGGCTTCATACGAGCAGTACTTC.

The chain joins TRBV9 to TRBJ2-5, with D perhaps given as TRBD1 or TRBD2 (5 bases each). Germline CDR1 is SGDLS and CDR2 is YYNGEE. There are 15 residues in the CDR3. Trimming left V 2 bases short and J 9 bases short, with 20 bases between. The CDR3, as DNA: TGTGCCAGCAGCGTGGGGGATCCAAGAGTGGGGGCCCAGTACTTC. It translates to CASSVGDPRVGAQYF.

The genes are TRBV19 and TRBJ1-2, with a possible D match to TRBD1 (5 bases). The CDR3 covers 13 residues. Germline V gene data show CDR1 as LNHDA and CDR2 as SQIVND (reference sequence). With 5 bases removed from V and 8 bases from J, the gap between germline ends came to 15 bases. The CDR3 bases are TGTGCCAGTAGTCGGGGGGACGGCAGGGGCTACACCTTC. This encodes CASSRGDGRGYTF.

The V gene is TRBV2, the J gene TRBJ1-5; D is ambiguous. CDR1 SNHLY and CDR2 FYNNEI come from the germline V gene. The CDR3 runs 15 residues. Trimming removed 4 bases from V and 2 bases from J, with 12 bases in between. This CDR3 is CASSGAEGRNQPQHF. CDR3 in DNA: TGTGCCAGCAGTGGGGCCGAGGGTCGCAATCAGCCCCAGCATTTT.

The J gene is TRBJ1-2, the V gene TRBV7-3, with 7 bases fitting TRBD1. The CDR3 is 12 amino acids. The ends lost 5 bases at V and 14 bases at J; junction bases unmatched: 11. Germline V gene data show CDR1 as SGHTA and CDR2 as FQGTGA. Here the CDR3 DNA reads TGTGCCAGCAGCACTAGCTGGGACAGAAAGACCTTC. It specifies CASSTSWDRKTF.

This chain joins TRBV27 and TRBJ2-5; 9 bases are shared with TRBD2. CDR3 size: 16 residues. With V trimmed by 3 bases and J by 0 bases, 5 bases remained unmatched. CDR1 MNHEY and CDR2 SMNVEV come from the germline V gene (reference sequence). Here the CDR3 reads CASSFLAGGYQETQYF. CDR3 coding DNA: TGTGCCAGCAGTTTCCTGGCGGGAGGGTACCAAGAGACCCAGTACTTC.

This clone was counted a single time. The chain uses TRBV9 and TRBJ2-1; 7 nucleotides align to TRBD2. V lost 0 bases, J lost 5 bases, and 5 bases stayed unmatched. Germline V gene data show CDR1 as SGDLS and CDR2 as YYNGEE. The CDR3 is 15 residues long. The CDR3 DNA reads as TGTGCCAGCAGCGTAGAAGGGAGGGTAGACAATGAGCAGTTCTTC. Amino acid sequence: CASSVEGRVDNEQFF.

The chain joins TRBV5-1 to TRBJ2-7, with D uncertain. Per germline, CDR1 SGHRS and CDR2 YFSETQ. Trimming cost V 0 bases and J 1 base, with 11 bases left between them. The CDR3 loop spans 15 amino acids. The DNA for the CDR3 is TGCGCCAGCAGCTTGGGGGCGGCCCAATCCTACGAGCAGTACTTC. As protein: CASSLGAAQSYEQYF.

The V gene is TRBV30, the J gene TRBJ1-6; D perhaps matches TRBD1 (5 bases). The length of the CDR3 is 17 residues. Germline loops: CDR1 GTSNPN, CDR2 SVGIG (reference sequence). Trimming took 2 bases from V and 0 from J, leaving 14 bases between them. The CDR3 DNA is TGTGCCTGGAGTCGGGAGGGGACGAGCTCCTATAATTCACCCCTCCACTTT. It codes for CAWSREGTSSYNSPLHF.

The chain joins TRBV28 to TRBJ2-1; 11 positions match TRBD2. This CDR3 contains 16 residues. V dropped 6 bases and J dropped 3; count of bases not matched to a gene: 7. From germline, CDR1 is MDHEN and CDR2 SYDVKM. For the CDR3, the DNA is TGTGCCAGCAGCCCCCCGGGACTAGCGGTCTACAATGAGCAGTTCTTC. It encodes CASSPPGLAVYNEQFF. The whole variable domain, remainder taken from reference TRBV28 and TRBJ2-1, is DVKVTQSSRYLVKRTGEKVFLECVQDMDHENMFWYRQDPGLGLRLIYFSYDVKMKEKGDIPEGYSVSREKKERFSLILESASTNQTSMYLCASSPPGLAVYNEQFFGPGTRLTVL.

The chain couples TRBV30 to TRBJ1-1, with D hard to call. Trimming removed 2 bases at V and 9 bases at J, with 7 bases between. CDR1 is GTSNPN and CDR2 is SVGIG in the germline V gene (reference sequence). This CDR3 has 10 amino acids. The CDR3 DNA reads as TGTGCCTGGAGTAGCGACAAAGCTTTCTTT. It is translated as CAWSSDKAFF.

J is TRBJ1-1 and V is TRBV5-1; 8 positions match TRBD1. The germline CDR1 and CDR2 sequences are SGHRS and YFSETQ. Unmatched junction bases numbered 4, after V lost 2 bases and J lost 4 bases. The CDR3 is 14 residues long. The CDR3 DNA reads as TGCGCCAGCAGCTTACGGACAGGGCGCACTGAAGCTTTCTTT. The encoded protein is CASSLRTGRTEAFF. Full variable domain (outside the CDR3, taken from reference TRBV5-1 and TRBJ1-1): KAGVTQTPRYLIKTRGQQVTLSCSPISGHRSVSWYQQTPGQGLQFLFEYFSETQRNKGNFPGRFSGRQFSNSRSEMNVSTLELGDSALYLCASSLRTGRTEAFFGQGTRLTVV.

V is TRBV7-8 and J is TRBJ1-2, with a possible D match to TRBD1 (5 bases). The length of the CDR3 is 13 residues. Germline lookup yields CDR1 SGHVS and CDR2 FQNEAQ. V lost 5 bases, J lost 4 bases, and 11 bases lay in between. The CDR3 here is CASSARVAYGYTF. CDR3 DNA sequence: TGTGCCAGCAGCGCCAGGGTTGCCTATGGCTACACCTTC.